This T cell receptor beta chain was sequenced in a study of T and B cells in COVID-19 patients. From blood, about 250-500 ng of genomic DNA served as TRB template. The germline V gene encodes CDR1 WSHSY and CDR2 SAAADI. The J segment lost 5 bases and the V segment lost 6 bases, leaving 7 bases of the junction unmatched. The CDR3 totals 14 residues. TRB rearrangements were amplified by multiplex PCR with BIOMED2 TRB-A/B primers. TCRdb redid the calling of the multiplex PCR reads with MiXCR, one entry per CDR3 protein. The profile shows a few thousand distinct CDR3 sequences, around 20% of them singletons.

The specimen sequenced was blood. V is TRBV10-2 and J is TRBJ1-5; the match to TRBD1 covers 7 bases. The source is a human donor who had recovered from COVID-19. The CDR3 bases are TGCGCCAGCAGGGACTACAGGGGAGATCAGCCCCAGCATTTT. Translating it yields CASRDYRGDQPQHF.